This T cell receptor (beta chain) was captured in a study of response to subunit inactivated influenza vaccine (dated by TCRdb to between 2017 and 2018). Background for the entire study: The study used deep quantitative T cell receptor repertoire profiling to track responses to a trivalent subunit inactivated influenza vaccine. Findings and caveats that apply to the study as a whole: The authors proposed that each seasonal influenza vaccination may bring in only a limited number of new T cells.

Library method: RT-PCR. The sequencer was an Illumina HiSeq 2500. The raw public data were reprocessed by TCRdb itself: fastp quality trimming at Q25, MiXCR clonotype calling, in-frame beta chains only. Every entry covers one CDR3 protein and lists the most common genes and DNA from its rows. The sample data list about 650,000 distinct CDR3 sequences, and approximately 14% of these were observed just once. The top ten constitute 7.6% of the sample. CDR1 and CDR2, per the germline V gene, are SGHNT and YENEEA. The V end loses 5 bases and the J end loses 6 bases, and a stretch of 12 bases separates them. There are 13 amino acids in the CDR3, from cysteine to phenylalanine inclusive. Just CDR3 DNA is preserved here, 39 bases in frame from base 1. There are a few counts of this clonotype. Its cognate antigen has yet to be identified. No clone much larger than this one lies a single base away; base qualities are absent.

This TCR derives from a man aged 45 to 65 who received an inactivated influenza vaccine. Donor details come from another sample of the same person, matched by shared clones. Specimen: PBMCs from blood, collected less than 15 days before vaccination. The V gene is TRBV11-3 and the J gene is TRBJ2-3, and perhaps TRBD2 as D gene, on 5 matching bases. In nucleotide form, the sequence is TGTGCCAGCAGCACTTTCGCGGGTGATACGCAGTATTTT. This gives the protein CASSTFAGDTQYF.